The T cell receptor (beta chain) described here comes from a study of control samples from healthy donors and cancer patients. The germline CDR1 and CDR2 sequences are SGHTA and FQGNSA. Trimming left V 1 base short and J 5 bases short, with 17 bases between. The CDR3 runs 16 residues. The protocol was immunoSEQ multiplex PCR, while the TCRdb copy is restricted to in-frame clones and leaves out a portion. Of tens of thousands of clones in the sample, about 92% were seen once. V and J are TRBV7-2 and TRBJ1-2, with D unclear. This sequence was found in a man younger than 45 with colorectal cancer. The sample comprised PBMCs. The DNA of the CDR3 is TGTGCCAGCAGCTTAGTGCTATACCCGGGAAGGTATGGCTACACCTTC. It specifies CASSLVLYPGRYGYTF. Full variable domain (missing parts from reference TRBV7-2 and TRBJ1-2): GAGVSQSPSNKVTEKGKDVELRCDPISGHTALYWYRQSLGQGLEFLIYFQGNSAPDKSGLPSDRFSAERTGGSVSTLTIQRTQQEDSAVYLCASSLVLYPGRYGYTFGSGTRLTVV.